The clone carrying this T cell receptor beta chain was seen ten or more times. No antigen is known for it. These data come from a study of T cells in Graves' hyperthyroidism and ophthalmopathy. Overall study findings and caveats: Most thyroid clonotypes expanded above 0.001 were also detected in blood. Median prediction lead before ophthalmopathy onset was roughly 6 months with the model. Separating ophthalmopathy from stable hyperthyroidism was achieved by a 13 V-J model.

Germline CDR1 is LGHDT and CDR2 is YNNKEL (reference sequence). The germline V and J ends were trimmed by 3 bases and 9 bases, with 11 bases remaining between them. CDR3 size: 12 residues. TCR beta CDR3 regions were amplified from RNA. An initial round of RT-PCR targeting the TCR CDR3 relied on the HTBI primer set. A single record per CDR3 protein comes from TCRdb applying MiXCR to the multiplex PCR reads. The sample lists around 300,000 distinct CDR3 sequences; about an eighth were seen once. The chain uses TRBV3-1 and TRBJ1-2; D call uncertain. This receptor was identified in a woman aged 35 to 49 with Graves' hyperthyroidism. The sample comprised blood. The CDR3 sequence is CASSQLRRSYTF. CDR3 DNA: TGTGCCAGCAGCCAGCTAAGGAGGAGCTACACCTTC. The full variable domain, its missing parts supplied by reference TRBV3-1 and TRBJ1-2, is DTAVSQTPKYLVTQMGNDKSIKCEQNLGHDTMYWYKQDSKKFLKIMFSYNNKELIINETVPNRFSPKSPDKAHLNLHINSLELGDSAVYFCASSQLRRSYTFGSGTRLTVV.